This is a list of T cell receptor beta chains from one sample in a study of blood T cell repertoires in COVID-19. Profiling relied on immunoSEQ multiplex PCR, and the TCRdb table lists in-frame clones only, not all of them. This sample has about 58,000 clones, with around 85% found just once. The sample consisted of peripheral blood. The receptors come from a woman between 65 and 79 years old with active COVID-19. CDR3s include the opening cysteine and the closing phenylalanine or tryptophan. A D gene is named only where the DNA matches it firmly. Part of the rows lack a size; the others show once, few, many or a class for expanded clones.

TRBV5-1	TRBJ2-7	TRBD2	.	CASSRTSGAYEQYF	TGCGCCAGCAGCCGGACTAGCGGGGCCTACGAGCAGTACTTC
TRBV5-3	TRBJ1-5	.	.	CADFQGSGNQPQHF	TGTGCAGATTTCCAGGGAAGTGGCAATCAGCCCCAGCATTTT
TRBV9	TRBJ2-6	.	.	CASSAPTGTGANVLTF	TGTGCCAGCAGCGCACCAACAGGGACCGGGGCCAACGTCCTGACTTTC
TRBV6-2/TRBV6-3	TRBJ1-5	.	.	CASSYSHISRGNQPQHF	TGTGCCAGCAGTTACTCGCACATTTCCCGGGGCAATCAGCCCCAGCATTTT
TRBV11-3	TRBJ2-2	.	.	CASRKGQGDTGELFF	TGTGCCAGCCGAAAGGGGCAGGGCGACACCGGGGAGCTGTTTTTT
TRBV25-1	TRBJ2-3	.	few	CASSEGLRANTDTQYF	TGTGCCAGCAGTGAGGGACTTCGGGCTAACACAGATACGCAGTATTTT
TRBV19	TRBJ2-4	.	.	CASRPGAQTEVIQYF	TGTGCCAGTAGGCCAGGGGCCCAAACGGAGGTCATTCAGTACTTC
TRBV5-1	TRBJ2-1	TRBD2	.	CASSRLAGEYNEQFF	TGCGCCAGCAGCCGACTAGCGGGAGAATACAATGAGCAGTTCTTC
TRBV9	TRBJ2-7	.	.	CASSVSGEDPYEQYF	TGTGCCAGCAGCGTATCGGGGGAAGACCCCTACGAGCAGTACTTC
TRBV19	TRBJ1-2	TRBD1	few	CASSMQGQLGDTF	TGTGCCAGTAGTATGCAGGGACAGCTCGGGGACACCTTC
TRBV7-2	TRBJ1-5	.	.	CASSLYRNQPQHF	TGTGCCAGCAGCTTATATCGCAATCAGCCCCAGCATTTT
TRBV5-1	TRBJ2-1	.	.	CASSLVGGSYNEQFF	TGCGCCAGCAGCTTGGTAGGGGGCTCCTACAATGAGCAGTTCTTC
TRBV28	TRBJ2-2	TRBD2	.	CASSLPSGLASGGELFF	TGTGCCAGCAGTTTACCCTCGGGACTAGCGAGTGGCGGGGAGCTGTTTTTT
TRBV5-4	TRBJ2-7	TRBD1	.	CASRRSRDREEQYF	TGTGCCAGCAGGCGAAGCCGGGACAGGGAAGAGCAGTACTTC
TRBV9	TRBJ2-1	TRBD2	.	CASTGGATSNEQFF	TGTGCCAGCACGGGGGGGGCGACGAGCAATGAGCAGTTCTTC
TRBV19	TRBJ1-5	.	.	CASSTTGNQPQHF	TGTGCCAGTAGTACGACAGGCAATCAGCCCCAGCATTTT
TRBV5-6	TRBJ1-5	.	many	CASSQNNQPQHF	TGTGCCAGCAGCCAAAACAATCAGCCCCAGCATTTT
TRBV27	TRBJ2-5	.	once	CASSLSRQGETQYF	TGTGCCAGCAGTTTATCACGGCAGGGAGAGACCCAGTACTTC
TRBV2	TRBJ2-7	TRBD1	.	CASNKDRGHEQYF	TGTGCCAGCAACAAGGACAGGGGGCACGAGCAGTACTTC
TRBV6-6	TRBJ2-2	.	.	CASSYSGGRYTGELFF	TGTGCCAGCAGTTACTCCGGGGGGCGCTACACCGGGGAGCTGTTTTTT
TRBV28	TRBJ1-2	.	.	CASSLGAGAPYGYTF	TGTGCCAGCAGTTTAGGTGCAGGGGCACCCTATGGCTACACCTTC
TRBV4-1	TRBJ1-4	TRBD1	.	CASSQALGQNEKLFF	TGCGCCAGCAGCCAAGCCCTGGGACAGAATGAAAAACTGTTTTTT